These 13 T cell receptor beta chains came from one sample sequenced in a study of cytomegalovirus exposure and HLA in healthy donors. PCR involved 60 Vbeta and 13 Jbeta primers. Measured with immunoSEQ multiplex PCR; TCRdb has only the in-frame clones, and not every one. Counted here are 110,000 or so clones, 67% occurring once; the ten biggest clones make up roughly 8%. Sequenced sample: PBMCs. These receptors came from a man aged 18 to 30 in good health and CMV-seropositive.

The chain has TRBV18 and TRBJ2-5, with 8 bases identical to TRBD1. This CDR3 is 15 amino acids long. Trimming cost V 3 bases and J 7 bases; bases outside gene matches: 10. Per germline, CDR1 KGHSH and CDR2 LQKENI. In DNA form, the CDR3 reads TGTGCCAGCTCACCGGACAGGGTGGAGGGGGGGACCCAGTACTTC. It encodes CASSPDRVEGGTQYF.

The table lists this clone with a count of one. The chain recombines TRBV18 with TRBJ2-1; D perhaps matches TRBD2 (6 bases). Per the germline V gene, CDR1 is KGHSH and CDR2 is LQKENI. The CDR3 runs 15 residues. Trimming took 2 bases from V and 2 from J, leaving 10 bases between them. CDR3: CASSPRGLTYNEQFF. Here the CDR3 DNA reads TGTGCCAGCTCACCAAGGGGACTTACCTACAATGAGCAGTTCTTC. Together with reference TRBV18 and TRBJ2-1, the CDR3 gives the full variable domain: NAGVMQNPRHLVRRRGQEARLRCSPMKGHSHVYWYRQLPEEGLKFMVYLQKENIIDESGMPKERFSAEFPKEGPSILRIQQVVRGDSAAYFCASSPRGLTYNEQFFGPGTRLTVL.

This rearrangement joins TRBV10-1 to TRBJ2-1, with TRBD1 identical over 10 bases. CDR3 length: 13 residues. Germline V CDR1 and CDR2: WNHNN, SYGVQD (reference sequence). V trimming: 7 bases; J trimming: 8 bases; junction bases outside the gene matches: 5. CDR3 sequence (DNA): TGCGCCAGCACTCCGGACAGGGGGGATGAGCAGTTCTTC. Its protein product is CASTPDRGDEQFF.

The chain recombines TRBV6-1 with TRBJ1-1; 7 bases are shared with TRBD1. The CDR3 is 15 residues long. Per the germline V gene, CDR1 is MNHNS and CDR2 is SASEGT. V trimming: 6 bases; J trimming: 6 bases; junction bases outside the gene matches: 13. CDR3: CASRRDRAGIAEAFF. In DNA form, the CDR3 reads TGTGCCAGCAGACGAGACAGGGCGGGGATCGCTGAAGCTTTCTTT.

The J gene is TRBJ2-3, the V gene TRBV9; D unresolved. Trimming pared 0 bases from V and 1 base from J, leaving 6 bases between. This CDR3 is built from 14 residues. Germline V gene sequence: CDR1 SGDLS, CDR2 YYNGEE. Here the CDR3 DNA reads TGTGCCAGCAGCGTAGCGGTGGGCACAGATACGCAGTATTTT. It specifies CASSVAVGTDTQYF.

The V gene is TRBV5-5, the J gene TRBJ1-4, with D perhaps TRBD1 (6 bases). V was cut by 4 bases and J by 7 bases, with 17 bases left in between. CDR1 is SGHKS, CDR2 YYEKEE, per germline (reference sequence). This CDR3 comprises 15 residues. The CDR3: CASSLGQGLGEKLFF. CDR3 DNA sequence: TGTGCCAGCAGCCTCGGGCAGGGGCTGGGTGAAAAACTGTTTTTT.

This clone has more than one count but fewer than ten. The chain employs TRBV27 and TRBJ1-5; TRBD1 aligns across 7 bases. Trimming removed 5 bases from V and 0 bases from J; junction bases left unmatched: 10. The CDR3 is 17 amino acids. Germline assignment: CDR1 MNHEY and CDR2 SMNVEV (reference sequence). The CDR3 region is CASSPRTGPYSNQPQHF. CDR3 coding DNA: TGTGCCAGCAGTCCCCGGACAGGACCTTATAGCAATCAGCCCCAGCATTTT.

The rearrangement uses TRBV2 and TRBJ2-5, with TRBD2 identical over 10 bases. J lost 1 base, V lost 6 bases, and 5 bases had no gene match. Looked up from germline, CDR1 is SNHLY and CDR2 is FYNNEI. This CDR3 comprises 15 residues. The DNA of the CDR3 is TGTGCCAGCAGAGAAATAGCGGGGGGCCAAGAGACCCAGTACTTC. It encodes CASREIAGGQETQYF.

This clone has more than one count but fewer than ten. J is TRBJ2-5 and V is TRBV30, with D tentatively TRBD2 (7 bases). Trimming took off 1 base at V and 5 bases at J, with 17 bases between the two ends. This CDR3 has 15 amino acids. CDR1 GTSNPN and CDR2 SVGIG come from the germline V gene (reference sequence). The CDR3 loop reads CAWSASRGGRETQYF. As DNA, the CDR3 is TGTGCCTGGAGTGCCTCGAGGGGGGGGCGGGAGACCCAGTACTTC.

The table lists this clone with a count of one. V gene TRBV5-1 combines with J gene TRBJ2-5; 7 bases agree with TRBD1. The V and J ends lost 4 bases and 0 bases, in that order; junction bases with no gene match: 9. The length of the CDR3 is 16 residues. CDR1 and CDR2 (germline): SGHRS, YFSETQ. This chain's CDR3 is CASSPRQGSYQETQYF. The CDR3 bases are TGCGCCAGCAGCCCGCGACAGGGCTCGTACCAAGAGACCCAGTACTTC.

The rearrangement joins TRBV6-1 to TRBJ1-5; D ambiguous. The CDR3 has 13 residues. The V gene's germline CDR1 is MNHNS and CDR2 SASEGT. Trimming removed 7 bases at V and 7 bases at J, with 14 bases between. This CDR3 reads CASMVGEEQPQHF. CDR3 nucleotides: TGTGCCAGCATGGTCGGAGAGGAACAGCCCCAGCATTTT.

This sequence joins TRBV9 and TRBJ2-3; TRBD1 matches at 7 bases. CDR1 and CDR2 from the germline V gene are SGDLS and YYNGEE. The CDR3 loop spans 16 amino acids. V lost 3 bases and J lost 0; bases outside the gene matches: 7. This CDR3 is CASSAEPGQSTDTQYF. For the CDR3, the DNA is TGTGCCAGCAGCGCGGAGCCGGGACAGAGCACAGATACGCAGTATTTT.

The V and J genes are TRBV10-1 and TRBJ2-1, with 7 bases identical to TRBD1. CDR1 WNHNN and CDR2 SYGVQD come from the germline V gene (reference sequence). CDR3 length: 12 amino acids. V lost 9 bases and J lost 5; bases outside the gene matches: 4. CDR3 nucleotide sequence: TGCGCCAGGAGGGACAGCCACAATGAGCAGTTCTTC. As protein: CARRDSHNEQFF.